The next 30 T cell receptor beta chains were all read from a single sample in a study of blood T cell repertoires in COVID-19. Method: immunoSEQ multiplex PCR; TCRdb's copy keeps in-frame clones and lacks some. The sample consists of fewer than 700,000 clones, 85% to 90% of them appearing once. Sequenced: peripheral blood. The receptors originated from a woman between 45 and 60 years old with COVID-19, enrolled during active disease.

As concerns this clone: Other DNA sequences from this sample encode an identical CDR3 as well. This chain joins TRBV28 and TRBJ1-5, with D hard to call. Trimming removed 5 bases from V and 0 bases from J, with 5 bases in between. Germline lookup yields CDR1 MDHEN and CDR2 SYDVKM. The CDR3 has 13 amino acids. The CDR3 loop reads CASSRDSNQPQHF. Written as DNA, the CDR3 is TGTGCCAGCAGTCGGGATAGCAATCAGCCCCAGCATTTT.

This chain links TRBV11-2 with TRBJ1-4; perhaps TRBD1 as D (5 bases). V was cut by 2 bases and J by 8 bases, with 12 bases left in between. CDR1 is SGHAT and CDR2 is FQNNGV in the germline V gene. This CDR3 contains 14 residues. CDR3 coding DNA: TGTGCCAGCAGCTTAAGCGGGGGAAGCGAAAAACTGTTTTTT. This gives the protein CASSLSGGSEKLFF.

J is TRBJ2-7 and V is TRBV6-2 or TRBV6-3; TRBD1 agrees at 11 bases. Germline V CDR1 and CDR2: MNHEY, SVGEGT. The J segment lost 5 bases and the V segment lost 5 bases, leaving 11 bases of the junction unmatched. The CDR3 totals 16 residues. The CDR3 is CASSPPGQGALNEQYF. The CDR3 nucleotides read TGTGCCAGCAGTCCCCCAGGACAGGGGGCGTTAAACGAGCAGTACTTC.

The chain has TRBV25-1 and TRBJ1-6, with no clear D. CDR3 length: 14 residues. V gave up 3 bases and J gave up 7 bases, with 10 bases separating them. The germline gives CDR1 MGHDK, CDR2 SYGVNS. CDR3: CASSDVPRNSPLHF. The CDR3 coding sequence is TGTGCCAGCAGTGATGTCCCGAGGAATTCACCCCTCCACTTT.

The V call is TRBV3-1 (or the pseudogene TRBV3-2), the J call TRBJ1-2; 8 bases agree with TRBD1. V shed 1 base and J 4 bases; nucleotides not matched to a gene: 5. There are 15 residues in the CDR3. The germline gives CDR1 LGHDT, CDR2 YNNKEL (reference sequence). CDR3 coding DNA: TGTGCCAGCAGCCAAGTGGTGACAGGGGCCTATGGCTACACCTTC. Protein: CASSQVVTGAYGYTF.

The chain carries TRBV19 and TRBJ1-5, with TRBD1 matching over 7 bases. J was trimmed by 0 bases and V by 6 bases; bases with no gene match: 11. Germline V gives CDR1 LNHDA, CDR2 SQIVND (reference sequence). The CDR3 sequence is 17 residues long. For the CDR3, the DNA is TGTGCCAGTAGAGAGAAGACAGGGCCTTATAGCAATCAGCCCCAGCATTTT. Translated: CASREKTGPYSNQPQHF. The full variable domain, completed using reference TRBV19 and TRBJ1-5, is DGGITQSPKYLFRKEGQNVTLSCEQNLNHDAMYWYRQDPGQGLRLIYYSQIVNDFQKGDIAEGYSVSREKKESFPLTVTSAQKNPTAFYLCASREKTGPYSNQPQHFGDGTRLSIL.

This chain uses TRBV6-2 or TRBV6-3 with TRBJ2-5, with 10 bases identical to TRBD2. The J segment lost 4 bases and the V segment lost 2 bases, leaving 10 bases of the junction unmatched. The germline CDR1 and CDR2 sequences are MNHEY and SVGEGT. This CDR3 region has 17 residues. In DNA, the CDR3 is TGTGCCAGCAGTTACGGGTTAGCGGGGGGTCTCACAGAGACCCAGTACTTC. It translates to CASSYGLAGGLTETQYF.

V gene TRBV30 combines with J gene TRBJ1-2; the D gene is possibly TRBD1 (5 bases). V lost 1 base and J lost 5, with 8 bases in between. This CDR3 spans 12 amino acids. Germline V gene data show CDR1 as GTSNPN and CDR2 as SVGIG (reference sequence). CDR3 in DNA: TGTGCCTGGAGTGCGGGGGAATATGGCTACACCTTC. This sequence encodes CAWSAGEYGYTF.

V usage is TRBV28 and J usage is TRBJ1-1; D call uncertain. Germline CDR1 MDHEN, CDR2 SYDVKM. The CDR3 totals 12 residues. Trimming left V 10 bases short and J 0 bases short, with 9 bases between. DNA of the CDR3: TGTGCCATAAAACCAGTGAACACTGAAGCTTTCTTT. Translating gives CAIKPVNTEAFF.

The chain couples TRBV7-8 to TRBJ1-3, with 7 bases fitting TRBD1. There are 16 residues in the CDR3. From germline, CDR1 is SGHVS and CDR2 FQNEAQ. The trim removed 1 base at V and 4 bases at J, leaving 7 bases unmatched. DNA for the CDR3: TGTGCCAGCAGCTTAGTACCCAGGGGGGTAGGAAACACCATATATTTT. This codes for CASSLVPRGVGNTIYF.

The rearrangement uses TRBV27 and TRBJ2-3; perhaps TRBD2 as D (6 bases). The CDR3 has 15 residues. Trimming pared 2 bases from V and 2 bases from J, leaving 11 bases between. The V gene's germline CDR1 is MNHEY and CDR2 SMNVEV (reference sequence). The CDR3 region is CASSLVGGVTDTQYF. CDR3 DNA: TGTGCCAGCAGTTTAGTAGGAGGGGTCACAGATACGCAGTATTTT.

This clone has a handful of counts. The chain recombines TRBV6-6 with TRBJ2-7; TRBD2 matches 12 bases. The V and J ends lost 6 bases and 7 bases, in that order; junction bases with no gene match: 16. Germline values: CDR1 MNHNY, CDR2 SVGAGI (reference sequence). This CDR3 is 17 amino acids long. CDR3 nucleotide sequence: TGTGCCAGCAGCCGATCACCGACTAGCGGGGGCCAACGGGAGCAGTACTTC. Amino acid sequence: CASSRSPTSGGQREQYF.

This chain links TRBV6-1 with TRBJ2-7; 10 nucleotides match TRBD1. V gave up 4 bases and J gave up 2 bases; unmatched junction bases: 11. There are 17 residues in the CDR3. CDR1 is MNHNS and CDR2 is SASEGT in the germline V gene. The CDR3 DNA follows: TGTGCCAGCAGTGTCCGCCAGGGGACAGGGGAGGCCTACGAGCAGTACTTC. Its translation: CASSVRQGTGEAYEQYF.

The rearrangement links TRBV2 to TRBJ2-1; maybe TRBD1 (6 bases). V was trimmed by 3 bases and J by 5 bases, leaving 11 bases between them. The CDR3 totals 14 residues. Per the germline V gene, CDR1 is SNHLY and CDR2 is FYNNEI. CDR3 DNA: TGTGCCAGCAGTGACCCGGACAGAAACAATGAGCAGTTCTTC. Residues: CASSDPDRNNEQFF.

V is TRBV12-3 or TRBV12-4 and J is TRBJ2-5; 10 bases are shared with TRBD1. CDR3 size: 13 residues. Trimming cost V 4 bases and J 4 bases; bases outside gene matches: 0. The CDR3 sequence is CASSWDRGETQYF. The CDR3 DNA is TGTGCCAGCAGTTGGGACAGGGGAGAGACCCAGTACTTC.

This clone was recorded only once. The CDR3 reads CAWGAGSYEQYF. The CDR3 region has the DNA TGTGCCTGGGGGGCAGGGTCCTACGAGCAGTACTTC. The chain employs TRBV30 and TRBJ2-7; tentative D call: TRBD1 (5 bases). CDR3 length: 12 residues. V was clipped by 5 bases and J by 1 base, with 9 bases between them. The germline gives CDR1 GTSNPN, CDR2 SVGIG (reference sequence).

This chain connects TRBV28 to TRBJ1-5; D is perhaps TRBD1 (6 bases). This CDR3 spans 16 amino acids. Germline V gives CDR1 MDHEN, CDR2 SYDVKM. Between the trimmed V and J ends, which lost 3 bases and 3 bases, there was a span of 15 bases. The CDR3 region has the DNA TGTGCCAGCAGTTTGGAGAGGGGACAATTCAATCAGCCCCAGCATTTT. Its translation is CASSLERGQFNQPQHF.

The V and J genes are TRBV7-9 and TRBJ1-3, with TRBD1 matching over 7 bases. The CDR3 runs to 14 residues. Germline V gene lookup returns CDR1 SEHNR and CDR2 FQNEAQ (reference sequence). J was trimmed by 4 bases and V by 5 bases; bases with no gene match: 5. The CDR3: CASSLGQRGNTIYF. CDR3 DNA: TGTGCCAGCAGCCTGGGACAGCGAGGAAACACCATATATTTT. The full variable domain, its missing parts supplied by reference TRBV7-9 and TRBJ1-3, is DTGVSQNPRHKITKRGQNVTFRCDPISEHNRLYWYRQTLGQGPEFLTYFQNEAQLEKSRLLSDRFSAERPKGSFSTLEIQRTEQGDSAMYLCASSLGQRGNTIYFGEGSWLTVV.

To note about this clone: This sample includes further DNA sequences coding for the same CDR3. The chain couples TRBV5-1 to TRBJ2-7, with a tentative D call TRBD1 (5 bases). The CDR3 is 14 residues long. Trimming stripped 4 bases from V and 0 bases from J, with 11 bases between. CDR1 is SGHRS, CDR2 YFSETQ, per germline. The CDR3 nucleotides read TGCGCCAGCAGCCCATTGACAGTCTCCTACGAGCAGTACTTC. Translated, it gives CASSPLTVSYEQYF.

The gene calls are TRBV24-1 and TRBJ1-2; perhaps TRBD1 as D (5 bases). The CDR3 is 14 amino acids. Germline V lookup: CDR1 KGHDR, CDR2 SFDVKD. The V gene lost 5 bases and the J gene lost 1 base, with 10 bases spanning the gap. This CDR3 reads CATSGDRGNYGYTF. The CDR3, as DNA: TGTGCCACCAGTGGAGACAGAGGTAACTATGGCTACACCTTC.

The chain is built from TRBV6-5 and TRBJ1-5; 7 bases line up with TRBD1. The CDR3 sequence is 13 residues long. Germline CDR1 and CDR2: MNHEY and SVGAGI. The junction had 5 bases not matched to a gene; V was cut back by 7 bases and J by 5 bases. The CDR3 protein is CASTVDRDQPQHF. The CDR3 DNA reads as TGTGCCAGCACCGTAGACAGGGATCAGCCCCAGCATTTT.

This rearrangement joins TRBV15 to TRBJ2-7; D unclear. Germline V lookup: CDR1 LNHNV, CDR2 YYDKDF (reference sequence). The CDR3 runs to 13 residues. Trimming took 11 bases from V and 2 from J, leaving 16 bases between them. CDR3 DNA sequence: TGTGCCTCTTCGCGTCAGGCGACCTACGAGCAGTACTTC. This translates into CASSRQATYEQYF.

The sample holds one count of this clone. The rearrangement links TRBV6-5 to TRBJ1-1, with 9 nucleotides matching TRBD1. After removal of 4 bases from V and 8 bases from J, the junction contained 5 bases not matched to a gene. The germline V gene encodes CDR1 MNHEY and CDR2 SVGAGI. The CDR3 sequence is 13 residues long. The CDR3 reads CASSWGTGTEAFF. The CDR3 nucleotides read TGTGCCAGCAGTTGGGGGACAGGGACCGAAGCTTTCTTT.

The CDR3 DNA is TGCGCCAGCAGCTTAGGACAGGGGACTGGTGGCTACACCTTC. Its protein is CASSLGQGTGGYTF. The chain recombines TRBV5-1 with TRBJ1-2, with TRBD1 identical over 9 bases. The CDR3 spans 14 residues. The V gene's germline CDR1 is SGHRS and CDR2 YFSETQ. V shed 2 bases and J 7 bases; nucleotides not matched to a gene: 6.

The V gene is TRBV7-9, the J gene TRBJ2-5; D is unresolved. Germline CDR1 SEHNR, CDR2 FQNEAQ (reference sequence). V shed 5 bases and J shed 5 bases, with 9 bases lying between them. CDR3 length: 12 residues. The CDR3: CASSARWETQYF. CDR3 nucleotides: TGTGCCAGCAGCGCCCGGTGGGAGACCCAGTACTTC.

The chain carries TRBV18 and TRBJ1-6; the match to TRBD1 covers 9 bases. J was trimmed by 5 bases and V by 6 bases; bases with no gene match: 8. CDR1 is KGHSH and CDR2 is LQKENI in the germline V gene. This CDR3 contains 16 residues. The CDR3 reads CASSLRQGGDNSPLHF. CDR3 nucleotide sequence: TGTGCCAGCTCGCTAAGACAGGGGGGAGATAATTCACCCCTCCACTTT. Together with reference TRBV18 and TRBJ1-6, the CDR3 gives the full variable domain: NAGVMQNPRHLVRRRGQEARLRCSPMKGHSHVYWYRQLPEEGLKFMVYLQKENIIDESGMPKERFSAEFPKEGPSILRIQQVVRGDSAAYFCASSLRQGGDNSPLHFGNGTRLTVT.

V gene TRBV11-2 combines with J gene TRBJ1-4; TRBD1 aligns across 9 bases. The V gene's germline CDR1 is SGHAT and CDR2 FQNNGV. CDR3 length equals 16 residues. Unmatched junction bases numbered 9, after V lost 4 bases and J lost 6 bases. CDR3 nucleotides: TGTGCCAGCAGCTCCGTGTGGCGGGACAGGGATGAAAAACTGTTTTTT. Its protein is CASSSVWRDRDEKLFF.

The chain employs TRBV19 and TRBJ2-1, with D perhaps TRBD1 (7 bases). Germline lookup yields CDR1 LNHDA and CDR2 SQIVND (reference sequence). V gave up 6 bases and J gave up 6 bases, with 12 bases separating them. The CDR3 sequence is 13 residues long. The CDR3 DNA sequence: TGTGCCAGTAGGTTTCAGGGGGGCAATGAGCAGTTCTTC. It yields the protein CASRFQGGNEQFF.

In its sample, this clone was seen once. The genes are TRBV4-1 and TRBJ1-1; D uncertain. The V end was cut by 1 base, the J end by 1 base, with 4 bases between. This CDR3 comprises 13 residues. CDR1 is MGHRA and CDR2 is YSYEKL in the germline V gene. CDR3 in DNA: TGCGCCAGCAGCCAAGGCAGGAACACTGAAGCTTTCTTT. This sequence encodes CASSQGRNTEAFF.

This chain connects TRBV6-5 to TRBJ1-6, with D possibly matching TRBD1 (5 bases). From germline, CDR1 is MNHEY and CDR2 SVGAGI. V was cut by 5 bases and J by 5 bases, with 13 bases left in between. The CDR3 runs to 15 residues. Here the CDR3 reads CASSPRAPDNSPLHF. CDR3 DNA: TGTGCCAGCAGTCCCAGGGCCCCCGATAATTCACCCCTCCACTTT.